This entry is about one T cell receptor (beta chain). The antigen is not known. This record comes from a study of OX40 agonist ivuxolimab in advanced cancers. General study points: At 0.1 to 3.0 mg/kg and by week 6, CD4+ and CD8+ T cells in the blood had expanded clonally.

The assay was immunoSEQ multiplex PCR, and TCRdb's table has in-frame clones only and misses some. This sample has 70,000 to 95,000 clones, with about 90% found just once. CDR1 and CDR2 (germline): MNHNS, SASEGT. The CDR3 spans 13 residues. With 7 bases removed from V and 6 bases from J, the gap between germline ends came to 14 bases. This sample comprised CD4+ or CD8+ T cells sorted from blood, obtained in a trial of the OX40 agonist ivuxolimab. This chain uses TRBV6-1 with TRBJ2-3; D is tentatively TRBD1 or TRBD2 (5 bases each). The receptor comes from an adult with an advanced solid tumor such as melanoma, head and neck, liver or kidney cancer. This CDR3 reads CASTPYEGDTQYF. CDR3 sequence (DNA): TGTGCCAGCACCCCCTACGAGGGGGATACGCAGTATTTT.